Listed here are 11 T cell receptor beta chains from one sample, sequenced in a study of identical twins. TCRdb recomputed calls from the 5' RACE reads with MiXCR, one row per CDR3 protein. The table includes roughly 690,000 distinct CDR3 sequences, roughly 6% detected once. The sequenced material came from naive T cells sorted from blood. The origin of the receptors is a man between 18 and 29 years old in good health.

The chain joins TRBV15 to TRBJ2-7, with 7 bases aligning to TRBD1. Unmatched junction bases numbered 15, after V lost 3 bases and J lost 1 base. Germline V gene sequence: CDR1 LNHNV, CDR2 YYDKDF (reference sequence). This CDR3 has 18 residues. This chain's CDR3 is CATSSKPGQKQTSYEQYF. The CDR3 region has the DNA TGTGCCACCAGCAGCAAACCGGGACAGAAACAAACTTCCTACGAGCAGTACTTC.

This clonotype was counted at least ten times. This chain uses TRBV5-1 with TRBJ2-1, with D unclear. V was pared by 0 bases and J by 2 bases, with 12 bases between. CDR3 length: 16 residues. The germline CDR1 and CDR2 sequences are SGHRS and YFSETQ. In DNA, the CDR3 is TGCGCCAGCAGCTTGGAGGCGACTTCCCCCTACAATGAGCAGTTCTTC. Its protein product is CASSLEATSPYNEQFF.

CDR3 amino acids: CASSRSPRGGTEAFF. As DNA, the CDR3 is TGTGCCAGCAGTCGCAGCCCCAGGGGTGGGACTGAAGCTTTCTTT. The chain links TRBV6-1 to TRBJ1-1; possible D gene TRBD1, 6 bases. V was shortened by 5 bases and J by 5 bases, with 18 bases between the two germline ends. The CDR3 totals 15 residues. Per germline, CDR1 MNHNS and CDR2 SASEGT.

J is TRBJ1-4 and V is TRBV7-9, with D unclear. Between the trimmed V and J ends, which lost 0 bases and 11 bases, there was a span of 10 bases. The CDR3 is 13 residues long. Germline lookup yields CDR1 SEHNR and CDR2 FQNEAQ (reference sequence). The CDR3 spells CASSLAQHGKLFF. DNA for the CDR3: TGTGCCAGCAGCTTAGCGCAGCACGGGAAACTGTTTTTT.

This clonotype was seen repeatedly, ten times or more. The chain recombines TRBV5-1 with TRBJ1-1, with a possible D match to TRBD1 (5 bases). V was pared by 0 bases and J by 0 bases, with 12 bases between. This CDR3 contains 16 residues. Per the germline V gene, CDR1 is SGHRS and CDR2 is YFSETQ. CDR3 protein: CASSLAQGDMNTEAFF. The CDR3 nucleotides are TGCGCCAGCAGCTTGGCTCAGGGAGACATGAACACTGAAGCTTTCTTT.

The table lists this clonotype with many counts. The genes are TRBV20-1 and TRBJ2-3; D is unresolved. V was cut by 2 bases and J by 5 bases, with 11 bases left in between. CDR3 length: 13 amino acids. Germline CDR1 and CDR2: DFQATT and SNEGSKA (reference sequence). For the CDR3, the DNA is TGCAGTGCTAGAAGGACCATAAGAGATACGCAGTATTTT. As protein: CSARRTIRDTQYF.

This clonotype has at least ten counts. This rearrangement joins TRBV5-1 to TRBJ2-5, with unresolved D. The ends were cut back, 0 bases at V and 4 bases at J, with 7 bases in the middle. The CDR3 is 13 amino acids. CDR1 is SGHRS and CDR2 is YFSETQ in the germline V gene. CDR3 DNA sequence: TGCGCCAGCAGCTTGGAGTTAGGAGAGACCCAGTACTTC. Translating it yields CASSLELGETQYF.

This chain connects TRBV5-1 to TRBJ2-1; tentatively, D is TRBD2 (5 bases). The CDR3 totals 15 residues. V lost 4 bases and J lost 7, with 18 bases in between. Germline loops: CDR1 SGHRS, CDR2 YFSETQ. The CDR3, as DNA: TGCGCCAGCAGCCTCCGGTCCCCCGGGGAGAATGAGCAGTTCTTC. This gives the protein CASSLRSPGENEQFF. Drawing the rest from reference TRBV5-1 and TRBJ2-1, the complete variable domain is KAGVTQTPRYLIKTRGQQVTLSCSPISGHRSVSWYQQTPGQGLQFLFEYFSETQRNKGNFPGRFSGRQFSNSRSEMNVSTLELGDSALYLCASSLRSPGENEQFFGPGTRLTVL.

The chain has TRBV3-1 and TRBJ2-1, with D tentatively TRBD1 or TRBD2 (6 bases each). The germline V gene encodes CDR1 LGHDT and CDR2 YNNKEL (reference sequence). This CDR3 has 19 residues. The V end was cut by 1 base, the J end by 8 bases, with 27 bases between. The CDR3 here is CASSQGWSSGAVVGDEQFF. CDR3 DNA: TGTGCCAGCAGCCAAGGATGGTCGTCGGGGGCCGTGGTAGGCGATGAGCAGTTCTTC.

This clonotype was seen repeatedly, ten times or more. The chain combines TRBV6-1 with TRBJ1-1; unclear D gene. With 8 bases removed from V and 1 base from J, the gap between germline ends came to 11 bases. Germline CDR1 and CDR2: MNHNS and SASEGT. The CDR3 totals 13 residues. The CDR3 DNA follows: TGTGCCAGCCGCCTACCCAAGAACACTGAAGCTTTCTTT. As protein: CASRLPKNTEAFF.

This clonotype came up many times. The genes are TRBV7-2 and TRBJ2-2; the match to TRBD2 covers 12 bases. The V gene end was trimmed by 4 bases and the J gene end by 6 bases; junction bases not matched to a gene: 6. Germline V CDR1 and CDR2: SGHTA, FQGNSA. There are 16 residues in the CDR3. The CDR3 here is CASSSWTSGKAGELFF. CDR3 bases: TGTGCCAGCAGCTCGTGGACTAGCGGGAAGGCCGGGGAGCTGTTTTTT.